This T cell receptor (beta chain) was captured by sequencing in a study of blood T cell repertoires in COVID-19. About the study: Sources were T cells, B-cell-depleted T cells, or PBMCs; the material itself was cDNA or gDNA.

The CDR3 spans 15 residues. Per germline, CDR1 WNHNN and CDR2 SYGVQD (reference sequence). The ends lost 0 bases at V and 7 bases at J; junction bases unmatched: 3. Cohort 3 recovered donors had two negative PCRs, clearance, or symptom resolution. The table came from immunoSEQ multiplex PCR; TCRdb's copy has only in-frame clones and leaves some out. The data show fewer than 350,000 clones, around 85% seen once. This receptor was taken from a middle-aged woman who had recovered from COVID-19. The rearrangement joins TRBV10-1 to TRBJ1-6; 7 bases line up with TRBD1. Sequencing was performed on PBMCs or T cells enriched from blood (not recorded which). CDR3 residues: CASSESNRGNSPLHF. The CDR3 nucleotides read TGCGCCAGCAGTGAGTCGAACAGGGGAAATTCACCCCTCCACTTT.